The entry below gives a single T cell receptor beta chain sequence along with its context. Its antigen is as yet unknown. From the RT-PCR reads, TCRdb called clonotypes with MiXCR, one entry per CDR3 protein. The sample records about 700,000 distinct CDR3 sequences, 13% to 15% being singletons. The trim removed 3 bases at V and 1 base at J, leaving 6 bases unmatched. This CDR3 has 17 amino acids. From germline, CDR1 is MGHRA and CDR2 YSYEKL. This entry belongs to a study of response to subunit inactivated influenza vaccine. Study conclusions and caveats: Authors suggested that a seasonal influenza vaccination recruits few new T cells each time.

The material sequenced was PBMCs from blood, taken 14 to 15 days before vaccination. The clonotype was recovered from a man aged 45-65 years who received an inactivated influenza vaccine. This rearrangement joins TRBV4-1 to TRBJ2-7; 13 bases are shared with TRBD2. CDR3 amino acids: CASSHLLAGGMSYEQYF. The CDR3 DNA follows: TGCGCCAGCAGCCACTTACTAGCGGGGGGGATGTCCTACGAGCAGTACTTC.